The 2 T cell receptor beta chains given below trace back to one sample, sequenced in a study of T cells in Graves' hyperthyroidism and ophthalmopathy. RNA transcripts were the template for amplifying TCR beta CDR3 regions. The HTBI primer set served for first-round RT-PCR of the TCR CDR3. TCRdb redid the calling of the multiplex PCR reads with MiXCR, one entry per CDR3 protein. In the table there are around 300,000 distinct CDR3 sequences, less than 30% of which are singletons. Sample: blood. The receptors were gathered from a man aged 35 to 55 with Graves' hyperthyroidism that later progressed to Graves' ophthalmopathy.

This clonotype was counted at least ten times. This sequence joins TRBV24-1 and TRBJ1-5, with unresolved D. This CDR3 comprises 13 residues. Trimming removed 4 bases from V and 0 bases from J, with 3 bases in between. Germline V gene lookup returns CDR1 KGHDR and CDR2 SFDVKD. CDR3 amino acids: CATSDVSNQPQHF. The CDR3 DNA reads TGTGCCACCAGTGACGTTAGCAATCAGCCCCAGCATTTT.

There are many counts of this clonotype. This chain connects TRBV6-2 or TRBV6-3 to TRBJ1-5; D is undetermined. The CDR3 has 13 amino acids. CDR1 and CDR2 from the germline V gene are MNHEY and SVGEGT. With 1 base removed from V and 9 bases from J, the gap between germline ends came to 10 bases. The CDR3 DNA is TGTGCCAGCAGTTACTACCCGACCGGGCCCCAGCATTTT. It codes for CASSYYPTGPQHF.